This is a list of T cell receptor beta chains from one sample in a study of T cell repertoires in cytomegalovirus infection. Each CDR3 protein is one row after TCRdb ran MiXCR on the reads. The sample shows tens of thousands of distinct CDR3 sequences, roughly 20% of them seen only once. These receptors' targets are unknown. The specimen comprised CD8+ T cells from cultured PBMCs, sampled from culture after CMV antigen stimulation. The receptor set was obtained from a human donor in good health (CMV status not recorded). Some clones in this sample may be carry-over from other donors' samples. Both conserved end residues are part of each CDR3. Fields, in order: V gene, clone size, J gene, D gene, CDR3 DNA, CDR3 protein. D genes are given only for firm matches. Clone sizes are given selectively: once, few, many, or a class where the clone is expanded.

TRBV5-5	many	TRBJ2-1	TRBD1	TGTGCCAGCAGCGCCCGAGGACAGGCCCACAATGAGCAGTTCTTC	CASSARGQAHNEQFF
TRBV7-3	.	TRBJ2-2	.	TGTGCCAGCAGCTTAAGTGGGACTCGCCACGGGGAGCTGTTTTTT	CASSLSGTRHGELFF
TRBV28	.	TRBJ1-2	TRBD1	TGTGCCAGCAGTTCCTACCGGACAGGGGCCTATGGCTACACCTTC	CASSSYRTGAYGYTF
TRBV6-2/TRBV6-3	.	TRBJ1-2	.	TGTGCCAGCAGGGACTCCAACTATGGCTACACCTTC	CASRDSNYGYTF
TRBV28	.	TRBJ2-5	.	TGTGCCAGCAGTCCTCCCCCCGGGGGACAGCACCAAGAGACCCAGTACTTC	CASSPPPGGQHQETQYF
TRBV7-2	.	TRBJ2-1	.	TGTGCCAGCAGCTTAGGGACACCCTACAATGAGCAGTTCTTC	CASSLGTPYNEQFF
TRBV7-8	.	TRBJ2-3	.	TGTGCCAGCAGCCAACGTACCACAGATACGCAGTATTTT	CASSQRTTDTQYF
TRBV7-4	.	TRBJ2-7	TRBD2	TGTGCCAGCAGCTTAAAGAGCGGGGGGCCTTACGAGCAGTACTTC	CASSLKSGGPYEQYF
TRBV6-2/TRBV6-3	.	TRBJ2-2	.	TGTGCCAGCAGGCCCAGGCCTAGGGACACCGGGGAGCTGTTTTTT	CASRPRPRDTGELFF
TRBV19	few	TRBJ2-3	.	TGTGCCAGTAGCGTGGTGGGAACAGATACGCAGTATTTT	CASSVVGTDTQYF
TRBV6-5	few	TRBJ2-1	.	TGTGCCAGCAGTTACTCGCCTGACTGGCGTCTGGGTTTTTATGAGCAGTTCTTC	CASSYSPDWRLGFYEQFF
TRBV7-2	few	TRBJ2-7	TRBD1	TGTGCCAGCAGCTTAGGGGTAGGGGGCGCCTACGAGCAGTACTTC	CASSLGVGGAYEQYF
TRBV6-2/TRBV6-3	.	TRBJ1-1	TRBD1	TGTGCCCGCAGTTACCCCCGACAGGGCGTGAACACTGAAGCTTTCTTT	CARSYPRQGVNTEAFF
TRBV27	.	TRBJ2-1	TRBD2	TGTGCCAGCAGTTTCGGGCCCCTAAGGCGGGAGGGGAGCAATGAGCAGTTCTTC	CASSFGPLRREGSNEQFF
TRBV7-2	many	TRBJ1-1	TRBD1	TGTGCCAGCAGCTTGGGACAGGGGCGGGGGACTGAAGCTTTCTTT	CASSLGQGRGTEAFF
TRBV25-1	many	TRBJ1-2	.	TGTGCCAGCAGTGAATACGGCTACTATGGCTACACCTTC	CASSEYGYYGYTF
TRBV9	few	TRBJ2-3	TRBD1	TGTGCCAGCAGCGTCACGCAGGGGGCAACAGATACGCAGTATTTT	CASSVTQGATDTQYF
TRBV27	few	TRBJ1-1	.	TGTGCCAGCAGTTTAGTTTCCGTAATGAACACTGAAGCTTTCTTT	CASSLVSVMNTEAFF
TRBV6-2/TRBV6-3	few	TRBJ2-2	TRBD2	TGTGCCAGCAGCTCCCTTAGAGCGGGAGTTAACACCGGGGAGCTGTTTTTT	CASSSLRAGVNTGELFF
TRBV12-3/TRBV12-4	.	TRBJ1-1	.	TGTGCCAGCAGTTCCACCAGTGATATGAACACTGAAGCTTTCTTT	CASSSTSDMNTEAFF
TRBV6-6	few	TRBJ2-7	TRBD1	TGTGCCGGTCTGGGACAGACTGACTACGAGCAGTACTTC	CAGLGQTDYEQYF
TRBV7-2	.	TRBJ2-7	.	TGTGCCACCAGATGGGACTCCTACGAGCAGTACTTC	CATRWDSYEQYF
TRBV11-2	few	TRBJ2-5	.	TGTGCCAGCAGCTTAAACATAATTGCCCAAGAGACCCAGTACTTC	CASSLNIIAQETQYF
TRBV7-2	few	TRBJ2-3	.	TGTGCCAGCAGCTTCCCTCCTGGTTGGGGCACAGATACGCAGTATTTT	CASSFPPGWGTDTQYF